These 14 T cell receptor beta chains came from one sample sequenced in a study of control samples from healthy donors and cancer patients. Data came from immunoSEQ multiplex PCR; TCRdb stores just in-frame clones and leaves some out. The sample carries approximately 100,000 clones, approximately 84% recorded once. Input material: PBMCs. The receptors stem from a man aged 65 to 85 with lung cancer.

The chain has TRBV7-8 and TRBJ2-3; 13 nucleotides match TRBD2. Trimming removed 3 bases from V and 5 bases from J; junction bases left unmatched: 5. CDR3 length equals 16 residues. From germline, CDR1 is SGHVS and CDR2 FQNEAQ. The CDR3 region is CASSFRLAGGIDTQYF. The CDR3, as DNA: TGTGCCAGCAGCTTTCGACTAGCGGGGGGCATAGATACGCAGTATTTT.

This clone has a count of ten or more. The V call is TRBV10-2, the J call TRBJ2-6, with D perhaps TRBD2 (6 bases). Trimming removed 3 bases at V and 0 bases at J, with 30 bases between. CDR3 length: 23 amino acids. Germline CDR1 reads WSHSY; CDR2 reads SAAADI. The CDR3 protein is CASSDVLSIGGPYEDSGANVLTF. The CDR3 nucleotides are TGCGCCAGCAGTGACGTCCTCTCGATCGGGGGTCCCTACGAAGACTCTGGGGCCAACGTCCTGACTTTC.

This clone appeared a single time. The V and J genes are TRBV7-2 and TRBJ1-1; the D gene is possibly TRBD1 (6 bases). The V and J ends lost 1 base and 5 bases respectively, with 14 bases between them. CDR1 and CDR2 from the germline V gene are SGHTA and FQGNSA. This CDR3 has 15 residues. CDR3 residues: CASSLVGGAQTEAFF. For the CDR3, the DNA is TGTGCCAGCAGCTTAGTGGGGGGGGCGCAGACTGAAGCTTTCTTT. The complete variable domain, with remaining parts taken from reference TRBV7-2 and TRBJ1-1, reads GAGVSQSPSNKVTEKGKDVELRCDPISGHTALYWYRQSLGQGLEFLIYFQGNSAPDKSGLPSDRFSAERTGGSVSTLTIQRTQQEDSAVYLCASSLVGGAQTEAFFGQGTRLTVV.

The rearrangement joins TRBV5-1 to TRBJ1-2, with D possibly being TRBD1 (6 bases). Germline assignment: CDR1 SGHRS and CDR2 YFSETQ. V was shortened by 4 bases and J by 3 bases, with 10 bases between the two germline ends. The CDR3 extends over 13 amino acids. Here the CDR3 reads CASSTAGDYGYTF. CDR3 sequence (DNA): TGCGCCAGCAGCACCGCAGGGGACTATGGCTACACCTTC.

This clone was counted between two and nine times. The chain is built from TRBV7-9 and TRBJ2-2; D remains ambiguous. The CDR3 totals 17 residues. CDR1 and CDR2 from the germline V gene are SEHNR and FQNEAQ (reference sequence). Trimming removed 5 bases from V and 5 bases from J, with 21 bases in between. The CDR3 spells CASSRLGTALGTGELFF. CDR3 nucleotide sequence: TGTGCCAGCAGCCGATTAGGAACGGCCCTAGGAACCGGGGAGCTGTTTTTT.

The chain employs TRBV7-2 and TRBJ2-3, with D possibly being TRBD1 (6 bases). With 2 bases removed from V and 0 bases from J, the gap between germline ends came to 9 bases. Germline V gives CDR1 SGHTA, CDR2 FQGNSA. The CDR3 runs to 15 residues. The CDR3 DNA follows: TGTGCCAGCAGCTTACTACAGGGCAGCACAGATACGCAGTATTTT. This encodes CASSLLQGSTDTQYF.

The chain has TRBV18 and TRBJ1-5, with D maybe TRBD1 (6 bases). The V end was cut by 5 bases, the J end by 2 bases, with 13 bases between. Germline CDR1 is KGHSH and CDR2 is LQKENI. The CDR3 contains 15 residues. CDR3 DNA sequence: TGTGCCAGCTCATCAGACAGGAGGGGCAATCAGCCCCAGCATTTT. Protein: CASSSDRRGNQPQHF.

Regarding this clone: One junction end disagrees with the germline gene, perhaps due to a read error. The chain recombines TRBV7-2 with TRBJ2-3; TRBD2 matches 13 bases. Germline assignment: CDR1 SGHTA and CDR2 FQGNSA. The CDR3 is made up of 16 amino acids. CDR3: CASSLGLAGATDTQYF. In DNA, the CDR3 is TGTGCCAGCAGTTTAGGACTAGCGGGAGCCACAGATACGCAGTATTTT.

The genes are TRBV7-9 and TRBJ1-5; 8 positions match TRBD1. Trimming removed 3 bases from V and 2 bases from J; junction bases left unmatched: 0. Germline CDR1 SEHNR, CDR2 FQNEAQ (reference sequence). This CDR3 contains 14 residues. CDR3 coding DNA: TGTGCCAGCAGCTTGACAGGGGGCAATCAGCCCCAGCATTTT. It yields the protein CASSLTGGNQPQHF.

The chain is built from TRBV19 and TRBJ1-6; perhaps TRBD1 as D (5 bases). The CDR3 consists of 16 residues. V was clipped by 7 bases and J by 5 bases, with 18 bases between them. The germline gives CDR1 LNHDA, CDR2 SQIVND (reference sequence). CDR3 residues: CASTPTGGANNSPLHF. In DNA, the CDR3 is TGTGCCAGTACCCCAACCGGGGGAGCAAATAATTCACCCCTCCACTTT.

This clone appeared a few times. This chain links TRBV5-1 with TRBJ2-7; D possibly corresponds to TRBD1 (6 bases). The CDR3 extends over 13 amino acids. V was clipped by 3 bases and J by 4 bases, with 11 bases between them. Germline values: CDR1 SGHRS, CDR2 YFSETQ. The CDR3 DNA is TGCGCCAGCAGCTGGGGGCCAGATTACGAGCAGTACTTC. Translation gives CASSWGPDYEQYF.

This chain connects TRBV5-1 to TRBJ2-2; TRBD2 matches 9 bases. The length of the CDR3 is 15 residues. The germline gives CDR1 SGHRS, CDR2 YFSETQ. The ends lost 4 bases at V and 5 bases at J; junction bases unmatched: 6. The DNA of the CDR3 is TGCGCCAGCAGCCCGACCGCGGGGGGGACCGGGGAGCTGTTTTTT. Protein product: CASSPTAGGTGELFF.

The rearrangement joins TRBV6-5 to TRBJ2-7; 12 nucleotides line up with TRBD2. This CDR3 is built from 16 residues. CDR1 is MNHEY and CDR2 is SVGAGI in the germline V gene. After removal of 4 bases from V and 2 bases from J, the junction contained 6 bases not matched to a gene. The CDR3 region has the DNA TGTGCCAGCAGTTCGCAAGGACTAGCGGGGACCTACGAGCAGTACTTC. Translated: CASSSQGLAGTYEQYF.

The chain combines TRBV12-2 with TRBJ1-5; the table's D gene call, TRBD1, was not cross checked with the DNA. TRBV12-2 is assigned pseudogene status. The CDR3 runs 15 residues. The CDR3 DNA reads TGTGCAAGTCGCGCACGGACAGGGCAGAATCAGCCCCAGCATTTT. It is translated as CASRARTGQNQPQHF.